The text below deals with one T cell receptor beta chain. The source of the sample is a study of blood T cell repertoires in COVID-19. Study-wide background: Samples came from the United States, Italy and Spain, spanning acute and convalescent COVID-19. Nucleic acid was either cDNA or gDNA, and it came from T cells, B-cell-depleted T cells, or PBMCs.

In the original processing: Amplifying reference gene primers gave estimates of nucleated cell counts. The protocol was immunoSEQ multiplex PCR, while the TCRdb copy is restricted to in-frame clones and leaves out a portion. V and J calls and clone size follow that table, whereas D and trimming were derived from the DNA. Of roughly 99,000 clones in the sample, roughly 88% are singletons; the top ten hold just over 2%. The CDR3 length is 14 residues. CDR1 is MNHNS, CDR2 SASEGT, per germline. V was cut by 3 bases and J by 6 bases, with 13 bases left in between. The specimen sequenced was peripheral blood. This chain connects TRBV6-1 to TRBJ2-3; tentative D call: TRBD1 (6 bases). The clonotype was recovered from a man aged 50 or older with COVID-19, enrolled during active disease. The CDR3 DNA reads as TGTGCCAGCAGTGATGTTAGGGGGAGTGATACGCAGTATTTT. Its translation is CASSDVRGSDTQYF.